This passage covers 21 T cell receptor beta chains from one sample sequenced in a study of Tregs in tolerant kidney transplant recipients. TCRdb's copy holds only in-frame clones and misses some; the assay was immunoSEQ multiplex PCR. The table lists 50,000 or so clones, with about 0.83% in the top ten. The source was CD4+ T cells from blood, collected before the transplant. Every receptor here comes from a human donor who received a combined kidney and bone marrow transplant.

A remark on this clone: The sequence runs out 3 residues before the end of the CDR3; the remainder is reconstructed from the germline J gene. The rearrangement uses TRBV2 and TRBJ2-3; D unclear. This CDR3 spans 15 amino acids. Trimming took off 4 bases at V and 1 base at J, with 12 bases between the two ends. CDR1 and CDR2 (germline): SNHLY, FYNNEI. CDR3 sequence reads: CASSVPQAGTDTQYF. The DNA read from the CDR3 is TGTGCCAGCAGTGTCCCCCAGGCAGGCACAGATACG. Based on the CDR3 plus reference TRBV2 and TRBJ2-3, the full variable domain is EPEVTQTPSHQVTQMGQEVILRCVPISNHLYFYWYRQILGQKVEFLVSFYNNEISEKSEIFDDQFSVERPDGSNFTLKIRSTKLEDSAMYFCASSVPQAGTDTQYFGPGTRLTVL.

A note on this clone: The read ends 3 residues early relative to the CDR3; the germline J gene fills the gap. The chain joins TRBV2 to TRBJ2-5; the D is unclear. Trimming took off 4 bases at V and 4 bases at J, with 4 bases between the two ends. Germline CDR1 is SNHLY and CDR2 is FYNNEI. The length of the CDR3 is 11 residues. The CDR3 DNA, read in part, is TGTGCCAGCAGTGTCGGAGAGACC. The encoded protein is CASSVGET. The full CDR3 protein reads CASSVGETQYF.

Regarding this clone: The CDR3 end is not reached by the read, which stops 3 residues before it; the germline J gene fills it in. This chain joins TRBV2 and TRBJ1-4; 7 nucleotides line up with TRBD1. V lost 1 base to trimming and J lost 8 bases; unmatched junction nucleotides: 4. CDR3 size: 14 residues. CDR1 is SNHLY, CDR2 FYNNEI, per germline. Partial CDR3 DNA: TGTGCCAGCAGTGAAGACAGGGGTGGAGAAAAA. Translation: CASSEDRGGEK. The whole CDR3 protein is CASSEDRGGEKLFF.

Comments on this clone: The read ends 3 residues shy of where the CDR3 ends; the end is completed using the germline J gene. J is TRBJ1-2 and V is TRBV18; D not resolved. The CDR3 covers 12 residues. Germline loops: CDR1 KGHSH, CDR2 LQKENI. V was cut by 5 bases and J by 1 base, with 5 bases left in between. CDR3 DNA, as far as it was read: TGTGCCAGCTCAGCCAGTAACTATGGC. This codes for CASSASNYG. The whole CDR3 protein is CASSASNYGYTF.

With regard to this clone: The read ends 3 residues before the CDR3 terminus; that terminus is restored from the germline J gene. This sequence joins TRBV7-2 and TRBJ2-1, with TRBD1 identical over 8 bases. The CDR3 is made up of 15 amino acids. Germline V CDR1 and CDR2: SGHTA, FQGNSA. V shed 1 base and J 4 bases; nucleotides not matched to a gene: 3. CDR3 DNA, as far as it was read: TGTGCCAGCAGCTTAGGGACAGGGATTTACAATGAG. This sequence encodes CASSLGTGIYNE. The complete CDR3 protein is CASSLGTGIYNEQFF.

Notes on this clone: With the read ending 3 residues before the CDR3 end, the germline J gene is used to fill in that end. This chain links TRBV7-2 with TRBJ2-5; a weak D match, TRBD1 (6 bases). This CDR3 is built from 15 residues. Germline V gene lookup returns CDR1 SGHTA and CDR2 FQGNSA. The V end was cut by 0 bases, the J end by 5 bases, with 13 bases between. The CDR3 bases that were read are TGTGCCAGCAGCTTAGCGGGCAGGGGTAGGGAGACC. This gives the protein CASSLAGRGRET. From start to end, the CDR3 is CASSLAGRGRETQYF.

A remark on this clone: The missing CDR3 end, 3 residues past where the read stops, is filled in from the germline J gene. J is TRBJ1-2 and V is TRBV2; D might be TRBD1 (6 bases). The CDR3 contains 13 residues. The germline gives CDR1 SNHLY, CDR2 FYNNEI. The CDR3 protein is CASSLPGEVGYTF. CDR3 bases read: TGTGCCAGCAGTTTACCAGGGGAAGTCGGC.

Concerning this clone: Sequencing ends 3 residues short of the CDR3 end; the germline J gene provides the rest. V is TRBV6-2 or TRBV6-3 and J is TRBJ2-7; TRBD1 agrees at 7 bases. CDR1 is MNHEY and CDR2 is SVGEGT in the germline V gene. The ends lost 6 bases at V and 0 bases at J; junction bases unmatched: 2. This CDR3 has 13 amino acids. Incomplete CDR3 DNA: TGTGCCAGCAGGGGGACAGTCTCCTACGAG. Encoded protein: CASRGTVSYE. The whole CDR3 region reads CASRGTVSYEQYF.

With regard to this clone: The read terminates 3 residues before the CDR3 end, so the remaining end is supplied by the germline J gene. The chain joins TRBV2 to TRBJ2-6, with 9 bases that match TRBD1. The CDR3 has 16 residues. J lost 2 bases, V lost 6 bases, and 5 bases had no gene match. Germline lookup yields CDR1 SNHLY and CDR2 FYNNEI. This chain's CDR3 is CASSVDRGAGANVLTF. Incomplete CDR3 DNA: TGTGCCAGCAGCGTGGACAGGGGAGCTGGGGCCAACGTC. Full variable domain (rest looked up from reference TRBV2 and TRBJ2-6): EPEVTQTPSHQVTQMGQEVILRCVPISNHLYFYWYRQILGQKVEFLVSFYNNEISEKSEIFDDQFSVERPDGSNFTLKIRSTKLEDSAMYFCASSVDRGAGANVLTFGAGSRLTVL.

A remark on this clone: The observed sequence ends 3 residues before the CDR3 terminus, with the missing tail filled in from the germline J gene. The V gene is TRBV5-1, the J gene TRBJ1-2, with 9 positions matching TRBD1. Germline V CDR1 and CDR2: SGHRS, YFSETQ. J lost 0 bases, V lost 2 bases, and 5 bases had no gene match. The length of the CDR3 is 16 residues. The CDR3 bases that were read are TGCGCCAGCAGCTTACAGGGGGCCGGAGCTAACTATGGC. This codes for CASSLQGAGANYG. The CDR3, in full, reads CASSLQGAGANYGYTF.

As for this clone: The read terminates 3 residues ahead of where the CDR3 ends, so the germline J gene completes it. J is TRBJ1-6 and V is TRBV2, with D tentatively TRBD1 (6 bases). Germline V gives CDR1 SNHLY, CDR2 FYNNEI. V was clipped by 3 bases and J by 7 bases, with 13 bases between them. The CDR3 extends over 15 amino acids. The CDR3 spells CASSEIQGINSPLHF. CDR3 DNA (partial): TGTGCCAGCAGTGAGATACAGGGTATCAATTCACCC.

In regard to this clone: The CDR3 extends 3 residues past the end of the read, so its final part is completed from the germline J gene. The chain has TRBV19 and TRBJ2-3, with D uncertain. Trimming cost V 0 bases and J 4 bases, with 11 bases left between them. Germline V gives CDR1 LNHDA, CDR2 SQIVND (reference sequence). The CDR3 is 15 amino acids. CDR3 bases read: TGTGCCAGTAGTATAGAAGGCAGGTCGGCAGATACG. This codes for CASSIEGRSADT. The full CDR3 protein reads CASSIEGRSADTQYF.

In regard to this clone: The missing CDR3 end, 3 residues past where the read stops, is filled in from the germline J gene. The chain uses TRBV19 and TRBJ1-4; D remains ambiguous. CDR3 length: 15 amino acids. Germline V gene data show CDR1 as LNHDA and CDR2 as SQIVND (reference sequence). V shed 5 bases and J shed 4 bases, with 14 bases lying between them. The CDR3 loop is CASSAEGRGNEKLFF. The part of the CDR3 DNA that was read is TGTGCCAGTAGTGCCGAAGGGCGGGGTAATGAAAAA. Using reference TRBV19 and TRBJ1-4 for the parts outside the CDR3, the full variable domain is DGGITQSPKYLFRKEGQNVTLSCEQNLNHDAMYWYRQDPGQGLRLIYYSQIVNDFQKGDIAEGYSVSREKKESFPLTVTSAQKNPTAFYLCASSAEGRGNEKLFFGSGTQLSVL.

In regard to this clone: The missing CDR3 end, 3 residues past where the read stops, is filled in from the germline J gene. V is TRBV19 and J is TRBJ2-1, with D possibly matching TRBD2 (6 bases). V was clipped by 7 bases and J by 0 bases, with 19 bases between them. CDR3 length equals 17 residues. Germline lookup yields CDR1 LNHDA and CDR2 SQIVND (reference sequence). The CDR3 sequence is CASNPSARGFSYNEQFF. The covered CDR3 bases are TGTGCCAGTAACCCTAGCGCCCGAGGGTTCTCCTACAATGAG.

Concerning this clone itself: The CDR3 goes on 3 residues after the read ends, and that part is filled in from the germline J gene. V and J are TRBV20-1 and TRBJ2-3, with 7 nucleotides matching TRBD1. Germline lookup yields CDR1 DFQATT and CDR2 SNEGSKA (reference sequence). The CDR3 runs 12 residues. Incomplete CDR3 DNA: TGCAGTGCTAAAATACAGGGGACCCCG. This encodes CSAKIQGTP. The CDR3, in full, reads CSAKIQGTPQYF.

The CDR3 sequence: CASSYSHIHIQYF. The sequenced part of the CDR3 DNA is TGTGCCAGCAGTTACTCGCACATCCACATT. This chain uses TRBV6-2 or TRBV6-3 with TRBJ2-4; no clear D gene. With the read ending 3 residues before the CDR3 end, the germline J gene is used to fill in that end. The CDR3 is 13 residues long. V lost 0 bases, J lost 8 bases, and 8 bases lay in between. Germline V gene lookup returns CDR1 MNHEY and CDR2 SVGEGT.

On this clone itself: The read gets to within 3 residues of the CDR3 end, and the germline J gene fills in the rest. V usage is TRBV5-1 and J usage is TRBJ1-1, with unresolved D. In germline, CDR1 is SGHRS, CDR2 YFSETQ. Trimming took off 5 bases at V and 7 bases at J, with 15 bases between the two ends. CDR3 length: 13 residues. CDR3 DNA, as far as it was read: TGCGCCAGCAGATCGGCGGTGTACTATGAA. This sequence encodes CASRSAVYYE. From start to end, the CDR3 is CASRSAVYYEAFF. Variable domain in full (rest from reference TRBV5-1 and TRBJ1-1): KAGVTQTPRYLIKTRGQQVTLSCSPISGHRSVSWYQQTPGQGLQFLFEYFSETQRNKGNFPGRFSGRQFSNSRSEMNVSTLELGDSALYLCASRSAVYYEAFFGQGTRLTVV.

As regards this clone: The read stops 3 residues short of the end of the CDR3; the missing end is completed from the germline J gene. The chain combines TRBV19 with TRBJ1-5; 8 positions agree with TRBD1. The trim removed 4 bases at V and 6 bases at J, leaving 5 bases unmatched. This CDR3 spans 14 amino acids. Germline loops: CDR1 LNHDA, CDR2 SQIVND (reference sequence). CDR3 bases read: TGTGCCAGTAGTACGGGCCAGGGGGCTCAGCCC. Translated: CASSTGQGAQP. The complete CDR3 reads CASSTGQGAQPQHF.

As to this clone: The missing CDR3 end, 3 residues past where the read stops, is filled in from the germline J gene. V usage is TRBV19 and J usage is TRBJ1-2; TRBD1 aligns across 8 bases. Germline V gene sequence: CDR1 LNHDA, CDR2 SQIVND (reference sequence). The CDR3 runs 17 residues. V lost 1 base and J lost 7; bases outside the gene matches: 14. The DNA read from the CDR3 is TGTGCCAGTAGTATAGCCGGCCGGGGGAACAGGGGGTCTGGC. This sequence encodes CASSIAGRGNRGSG. The entire CDR3 is CASSIAGRGNRGSGYTF.

With respect to this clone: The sequence runs out 3 residues before the end of the CDR3; the remainder is reconstructed from the germline J gene. V is TRBV3-1 (or the pseudogene TRBV3-2) and J is TRBJ2-2, with 7 positions matching TRBD2. This CDR3 has 16 amino acids. V lost 4 bases, J lost 1 base, and 6 bases stayed unmatched. Germline CDR1 and CDR2: LGHDT and YNNKEL (reference sequence). The sequenced CDR3 bases are TGTGCCAGCAGCCCAGGTGGGGGGGGGAACACCGGGGAG. This sequence encodes CASSPGGGGNTGE. From start to end, the CDR3 is CASSPGGGGNTGELFF.

For this clone: Coverage ceases 3 residues before the CDR3 finishes, and the germline J gene fills in the end. J is TRBJ2-7 and V is TRBV2; TRBD1 might be the D (6 bases). CDR1 and CDR2 (germline): SNHLY, FYNNEI. This CDR3 region has 14 residues. Trimming shortened V by 4 bases and J by 3 bases, and 13 bases separated the two germline ends. Partial CDR3 DNA: TGTGCCAGCAGTGGATTAACAGGGTACTACGAG. Translated: CASSGLTGYYE. The entire CDR3 protein is CASSGLTGYYEQYF.